This TCR beta chain was sequenced for a study of technical replicates of blood from several donors. V shed 2 bases and J 8 bases; nucleotides not matched to a gene: 7. Germline CDR1 reads MNHEY; CDR2 reads SMNVEV (reference sequence). This CDR3 has 16 amino acids. The method was immunoSEQ multiplex PCR; TCRdb's version includes in-frame clones alone and lacks a portion of them. The sample lists about 94,000 clones; around 95% were seen once. The TCR originated in a human donor in good health. The sequenced sample consisted of T cells isolated from PBMCs. The chain uses TRBV27 and TRBJ2-2; TRBD2 matches at 11 bases. Written as DNA, the CDR3 is TGTGCCAGCAGTTTACTAGCGGGGGGCCTTGGGGGGGAGCTGTTTTTT. Protein product: CASSLLAGGLGGELFF.